This T cell receptor (beta chain) stems from a study of T cell responses to AZD1222 COVID-19 vaccine. Germline values: CDR1 SNHLY, CDR2 FYNNEI. V gave up 2 bases and J gave up 6 bases, with 16 bases separating them. CDR3 size: 15 residues. Only in-frame clones appear in the TCRdb table, and some are missing; sequencing was by immunoSEQ multiplex PCR. The profile covers about 75,000 clones, with approximately 88% appearing a single time and more than 8% taken by the ten largest. Sequencing used peripheral blood, obtained 28 days after the second dose of the MenACWY control vaccine. The sequence derives from an adult who received the MenACWY meningococcal vaccine as a control. The chain carries TRBV2 and TRBJ1-2; TRBD1 might be the D (5 bases). The CDR3 loop is CASSEPARVKNGYTF. In nucleotides, the CDR3 is TGTGCCAGCAGTGAACCTGCCAGGGTAAAGAATGGCTACACCTTC.